The 14 T cell receptor beta chains below come from one sample, sequenced in a study of blood T cell repertoires in COVID-19. Produced via immunoSEQ multiplex PCR; TCRdb's table is partial and in-frame only. The sample carries 200,000 to 300,000 clones, about 89% recorded once. The sample was PBMCs or T cells enriched from blood (not recorded which). These receptors were taken from a man between 40 and 49 years old who had recovered from COVID-19.

The rearrangement joins TRBV6-5 to TRBJ2-7; maybe TRBD1 (6 bases). The germline V and J ends were trimmed by 11 bases and 0 bases, with 14 bases remaining between them. The CDR3 extends over 13 amino acids. CDR1 and CDR2 from the germline V gene are MNHEY and SVGAGI. The CDR3 spells CAGNREHSYEQYF. The CDR3 nucleotides read TGTGCCGGAAACAGGGAACACTCCTACGAGCAGTACTTC.

The CDR3 DNA follows: TGTGCCAGCAGCTCGTCCCCAGGGGCTGGGGCCAACGTCCTGACTTTC. Amino acids: CASSSSPGAGANVLTF. J is TRBJ2-6 and V is TRBV7-9, with D possibly matching TRBD1 (6 bases). Germline V gene data show CDR1 as SEHNR and CDR2 as FQNEAQ (reference sequence). The CDR3 runs to 16 residues. Trimming removed 4 bases from V and 2 bases from J, with 12 bases in between.

The rearrangement uses TRBV4-1 and TRBJ2-1; 9 bases fit TRBD2. J was trimmed by 7 bases and V by 1 base; bases with no gene match: 11. Germline V CDR1 and CDR2: MGHRA, YSYEKL. The CDR3 has 17 residues. CDR3 loop: CASSQVSSVAGANEQFF. The CDR3 DNA sequence: TGCGCCAGCAGCCAAGTTTCGTCGGTAGCGGGGGCTAATGAGCAGTTCTTC.

A few counts support this clone. Possible read error: a much larger clone is one base away. V gene TRBV7-2 combines with J gene TRBJ1-5; D might be TRBD1 (6 bases). The CDR3 length is 13 residues. Trimming stripped 4 bases from V and 3 bases from J, with 7 bases between. Looked up from germline, CDR1 is SGHTA and CDR2 is FQGNSA. The CDR3 region has the DNA TGTGCCAGCAGCTACAGGGACAATCAGCCCCAGCATTTT. Its translation: CASSYRDNQPQHF.

The chain recombines TRBV29-1 with TRBJ1-4, with D unresolved. Trimming took off 4 bases at V and 0 bases at J, with 9 bases between the two ends. The germline V gene has CDR1 SQVTM and CDR2 ANQGSEA. The CDR3 length is 14 residues. CDR3 bases: TGCAGCGTTGGGAGGGATGCAACTAATGAAAAACTGTTTTTT. Amino acid sequence: CSVGRDATNEKLFF.

This clone is a singleton in its sample. The gene calls are TRBV6-2 or TRBV6-3 and TRBJ2-5; 11 bases align to TRBD1. The V and J ends lost 3 bases and 2 bases, in that order; junction bases with no gene match: 14. The length of the CDR3 is 19 residues. CDR1 MNHEY and CDR2 SVGEGT come from the germline V gene. The CDR3 protein is CASSYRARTGGWWQETQYF. CDR3 nucleotide sequence: TGTGCCAGCAGTTATCGTGCGCGGACAGGGGGCTGGTGGCAAGAGACCCAGTACTTC.

CDR3 nucleotides: TGTGCCAGTAGTATCCCAGGACAGGGGGTTGCTGGCTACACCTTC. It is translated as CASSIPGQGVAGYTF. The chain has TRBV19 and TRBJ1-2; TRBD1 agrees at 10 bases. Unmatched junction bases numbered 8, after V lost 3 bases and J lost 7 bases. This CDR3 contains 15 residues. The germline gives CDR1 LNHDA, CDR2 SQIVND (reference sequence). Full variable domain (missing parts from reference TRBV19 and TRBJ1-2): DGGITQSPKYLFRKEGQNVTLSCEQNLNHDAMYWYRQDPGQGLRLIYYSQIVNDFQKGDIAEGYSVSREKKESFPLTVTSAQKNPTAFYLCASSIPGQGVAGYTFGSGTRLTVV.

This chain uses TRBV5-4 with TRBJ2-1, with TRBD2 identical over 13 bases. V gave up 3 bases and J gave up 9 bases; unmatched junction bases: 6. The CDR3 extends over 15 amino acids. Germline CDR1 reads SGHNT; CDR2 reads YYREEE (reference sequence). The CDR3 protein is CASSSPLAGGGEQFF. The CDR3 nucleotides read TGTGCCAGCAGCTCCCCACTAGCGGGAGGGGGTGAGCAGTTCTTC. Variable domain in full (rest from reference TRBV5-4 and TRBJ2-1): ETGVTQSPTHLIKTRGQQVTLRCSSQSGHNTVSWYQQALGQGPQFIFQYYREEENGRGNFPPRFSGLQFPNYSSELNVNALELDDSALYLCASSSPLAGGGEQFFGPGTRLTVL.

This chain links TRBV18 with TRBJ2-5, with D hard to call. V lost 4 bases and J 0 bases, leaving 9 bases between the germline ends. CDR3 length equals 14 residues. Germline lookup yields CDR1 KGHSH and CDR2 LQKENI. The DNA for the CDR3 is TGTGCCAGCTCACGAGAGGCGGACCAAGAGACCCAGTACTTC. Translated, it gives CASSREADQETQYF.

V is TRBV10-3 and J is TRBJ1-1, with 7 bases aligning to TRBD1. V was clipped by 9 bases and J by 0 bases; unmatched bases: 7. Germline V gives CDR1 ENHRY, CDR2 SYGVKD. The CDR3 length is 14 residues. The CDR3 loop is CAIRDRTMNTEAFF. In nucleotides, the CDR3 is TGTGCCATTCGGGACAGAACAATGAACACTGAAGCTTTCTTT.

The chain has TRBV7-2 and TRBJ2-5; 13 nucleotides agree with TRBD2. CDR1 is SGHTA, CDR2 FQGNSA, per germline. With V trimmed by 3 bases and J by 6 bases, 7 bases remained unmatched. The CDR3 is 16 residues long. CDR3 sequence (DNA): TGTGCCAGCAGCTTGGGAGGGACTAGCGGGGTTAAGACCCAGTACTTC. Its protein is CASSLGGTSGVKTQYF.

The chain joins TRBV30 to TRBJ1-2; D perhaps matches TRBD1 (5 bases). V gave up 0 bases and J gave up 8 bases, with 13 bases separating them. This CDR3 has 13 amino acids. Germline assignment: CDR1 GTSNPN and CDR2 SVGIG (reference sequence). The CDR3 DNA sequence: TGTGCCTGGAGTGTTCTTGTAGGGGTCGGCTACACCTTC. Its protein is CAWSVLVGVGYTF.

This clone was detected only a few times. This chain joins TRBV10-2 and TRBJ2-7; TRBD2 agrees at 7 bases. The CDR3 is 14 amino acids. The ends lost 6 bases at V and 3 bases at J; junction bases unmatched: 8. CDR1 and CDR2 from the germline V gene are WSHSY and SAAADI. CDR3 residues: CASSYAGEYYEQYF. In nucleotides, the CDR3 is TGCGCCAGCAGCTACGCGGGGGAATACTACGAGCAGTACTTC.

The V and J genes are TRBV15 and TRBJ2-7; TRBD2 matches at 12 bases. The CDR3 spans 16 residues. V was clipped by 1 base and J by 2 bases; unmatched bases: 3. Germline V gives CDR1 LNHNV, CDR2 YYDKDF (reference sequence). DNA for the CDR3: TGTGCCACCAGCAGAGCCCGACTAGCGGGGGCCTACGAGCAGTACTTC. Encoded protein: CATSRARLAGAYEQYF.